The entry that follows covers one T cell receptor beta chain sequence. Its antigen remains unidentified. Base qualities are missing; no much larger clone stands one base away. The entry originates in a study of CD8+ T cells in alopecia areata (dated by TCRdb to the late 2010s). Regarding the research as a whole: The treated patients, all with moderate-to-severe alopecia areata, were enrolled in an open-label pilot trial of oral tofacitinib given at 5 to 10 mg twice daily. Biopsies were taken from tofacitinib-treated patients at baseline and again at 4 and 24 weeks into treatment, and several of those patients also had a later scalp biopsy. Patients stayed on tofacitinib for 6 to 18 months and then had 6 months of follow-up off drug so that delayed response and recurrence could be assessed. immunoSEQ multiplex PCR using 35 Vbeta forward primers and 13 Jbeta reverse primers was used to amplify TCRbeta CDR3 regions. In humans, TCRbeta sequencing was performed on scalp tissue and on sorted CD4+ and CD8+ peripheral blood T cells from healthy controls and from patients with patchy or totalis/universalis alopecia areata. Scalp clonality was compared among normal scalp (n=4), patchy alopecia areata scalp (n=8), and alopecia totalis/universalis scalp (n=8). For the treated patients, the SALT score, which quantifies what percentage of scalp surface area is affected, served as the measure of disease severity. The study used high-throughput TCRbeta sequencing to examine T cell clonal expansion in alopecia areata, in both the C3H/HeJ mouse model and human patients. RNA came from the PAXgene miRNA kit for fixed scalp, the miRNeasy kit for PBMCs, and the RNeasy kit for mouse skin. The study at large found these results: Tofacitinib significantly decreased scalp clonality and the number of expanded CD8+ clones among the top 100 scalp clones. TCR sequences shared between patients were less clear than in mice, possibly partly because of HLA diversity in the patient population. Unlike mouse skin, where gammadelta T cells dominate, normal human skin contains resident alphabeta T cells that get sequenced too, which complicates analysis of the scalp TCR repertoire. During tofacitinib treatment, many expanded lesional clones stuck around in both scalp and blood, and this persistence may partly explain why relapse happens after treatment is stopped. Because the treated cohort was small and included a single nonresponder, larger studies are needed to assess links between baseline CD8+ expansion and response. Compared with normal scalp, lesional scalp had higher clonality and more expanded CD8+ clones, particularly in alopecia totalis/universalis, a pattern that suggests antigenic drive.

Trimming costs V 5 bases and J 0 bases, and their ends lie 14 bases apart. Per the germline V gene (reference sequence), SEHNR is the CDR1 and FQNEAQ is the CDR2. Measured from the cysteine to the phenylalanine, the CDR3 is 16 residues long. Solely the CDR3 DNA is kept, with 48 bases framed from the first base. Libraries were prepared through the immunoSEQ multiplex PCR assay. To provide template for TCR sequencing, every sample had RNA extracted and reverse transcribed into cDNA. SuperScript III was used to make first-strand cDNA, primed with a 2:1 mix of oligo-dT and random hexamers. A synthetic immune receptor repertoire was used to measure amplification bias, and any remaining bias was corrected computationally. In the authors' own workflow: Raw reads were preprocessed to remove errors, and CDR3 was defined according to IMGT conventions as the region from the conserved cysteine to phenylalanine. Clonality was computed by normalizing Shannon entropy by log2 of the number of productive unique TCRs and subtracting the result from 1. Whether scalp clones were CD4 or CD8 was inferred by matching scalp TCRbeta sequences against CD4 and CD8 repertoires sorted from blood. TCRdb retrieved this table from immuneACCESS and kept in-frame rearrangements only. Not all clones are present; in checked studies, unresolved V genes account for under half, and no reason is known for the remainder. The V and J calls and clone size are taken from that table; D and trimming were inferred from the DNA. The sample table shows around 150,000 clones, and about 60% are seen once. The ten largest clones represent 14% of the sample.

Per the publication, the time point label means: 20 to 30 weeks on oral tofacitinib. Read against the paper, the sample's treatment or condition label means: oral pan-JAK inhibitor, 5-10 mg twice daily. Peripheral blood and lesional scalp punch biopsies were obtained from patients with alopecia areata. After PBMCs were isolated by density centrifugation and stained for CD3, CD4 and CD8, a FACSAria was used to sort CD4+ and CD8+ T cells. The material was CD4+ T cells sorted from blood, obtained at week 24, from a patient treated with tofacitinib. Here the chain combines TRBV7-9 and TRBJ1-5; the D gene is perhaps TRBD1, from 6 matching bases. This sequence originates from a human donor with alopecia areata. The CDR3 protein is CASSLGTSLSNQPQHF. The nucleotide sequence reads TGTGCCAGCAGCCTAGGGACAAGCCTTAGCAATCAGCCCCAGCATTTT.